This T cell receptor (beta chain) is drawn from a study of T cell responses to AZD1222 COVID-19 vaccine. Study observations and caveats: Only a handful of AZD1222 recipients were seropositive at baseline. Spike-specific TCR breadth and depth rose after two AZD1222 doses. A reported finding is that nearly half of spike-specific TCRs target unmutated variant regions.

Trimming cost V 7 bases and J 7 bases, with 20 bases left between them. CDR1 is WSHSY and CDR2 is SAAADI in the germline V gene. CDR3 length: 14 residues. Sequencing used immunoSEQ multiplex PCR; TCRdb keeps in-frame clones, though not all of them. Seen here are about 150,000 clones, 90% to 95% observed once, and the top ten hold about 1.6%. Worth noting for this clone: What it binds is not known.

The V and J genes are TRBV10-2 and TRBJ2-7; D remains ambiguous. The sequence came from an adult who received the AZD1222 COVID-19 vaccine. Sequencing used peripheral blood, obtained 28 days after the second AZD1222 dose. In DNA form, the CDR3 reads TGCGCCAGCAAAGAGGTTGGCCCCCCATCGGAGCAGTACTTC. It yields the protein CASKEVGPPSEQYF.